These T cell receptor beta chains were read from a single sample in a study of blood T cell repertoires in COVID-19. TCRdb's table, derived via immunoSEQ multiplex PCR, lists solely in-frame clones and lacks some. This table has roughly 130,000 clones, roughly 90% appearing once. Sequenced input: peripheral blood. The receptors come from a man aged 50 to 59 with active COVID-19. Both conserved end residues are part of each CDR3. The order of the fields is CDR3 protein, J gene, V gene.

CSARRADTQYF | TRBJ2-3 | TRBV20-1
CASSSQGNSPLHF | TRBJ1-6 | TRBV11-2
CAWSLPNIQYF | TRBJ2-4 | TRBV30
CASSPGDRNGYTF | TRBJ1-2 | TRBV3-1/TRBV3-2
CSVYGQTADTQYF | TRBJ2-3 | TRBV29-1
CATSDALSRVETQYF | TRBJ2-5 | TRBV24-1
CASSFVPFYGYTF | TRBJ1-2 | TRBV12-1
CASRITGVGYNEQFF | TRBJ2-1 | TRBV7-8
CASSSLAGGQETQYF | TRBJ2-5 | TRBV11-2
CASSLGQLNTEAFF | TRBJ1-1 | TRBV18
CASSTGGGGYTF | TRBJ1-2 | TRBV12-3/TRBV12-4
CASSDPSGKNLRSTDTQYF | TRBJ2-3 | TRBV6-1
CASSPDPTGGEQYF | TRBJ2-7 | TRBV7-6
CASGQGSGPNSPLHF | TRBJ1-6 | TRBV2
CASRLQGGENYGYTF | TRBJ1-2 | TRBV27
CASSRWTAETQYF | TRBJ2-5 | TRBV27
CASSSSSLGQGMEKLFF | TRBJ1-4 | TRBV9
CASSLDGVGTEAFF | TRBJ1-1 | TRBV5-1
CATSETGQGDEAFF | TRBJ1-1 | TRBV24-1
CASTPSAESGNTIYF | TRBJ1-3 | TRBV3-1/TRBV3-2
CASSGSLVGYTF | TRBJ1-2 | TRBV9
CASSPQTGRDTEAFF | TRBJ1-1 | TRBV11-2
CASSRGQGGKETQYF | TRBJ2-5 | TRBV11-3
CASSLAAPSRQNIQYF | TRBJ2-4 | TRBV7-2